The source of this T cell receptor (beta chain) is a study of CD8 T cells in ankylosing spondylitis. Each TCR beta library was made by quantitative 5'-RACE that incorporated molecular barcodes. TCRdb re-analysed the 5' RACE reads in MiXCR, keeping a single row per CDR3 protein. The sample records 130,000 to 150,000 distinct CDR3 sequences, approximately 9.2% being singletons. CDR3 length: 15 amino acids. CDR1 and CDR2 (germline): SGHRS, YFSETQ. In the case of this clonotype: A much larger clone is a single base away; this may be a read error.

This sequence was found in a male donor with ankylosing spondylitis. The chain combines TRBV5-1 with TRBJ2-2, with D perhaps given as TRBD1 or TRBD2 (5 bases each). Sequenced input: synovial fluid, either unsorted or a sorted T cell fraction (not recorded which). CDR3 amino acids: CASTLTLGTTEELFF. In DNA, the CDR3 is TGCGCCAGCACCCTTACCTTAGGGACGACCGAGGAGCTGTTTTTT.